This T cell receptor beta chain was documented in a study of blood T cell repertoires in COVID-19. For the study at large: The samples span acute and convalescent COVID-19 from the United States, Italy and Spain. The cDNA or gDNA used as material had been derived from T cells, B-cell-depleted T cells, or PBMCs.

The germline V gene encodes CDR1 SQVTM and CDR2 ANQGSEA. The CDR3 spans 12 residues. V shed 4 bases and J shed 2 bases, with 7 bases lying between them. In the original workflow: Reference gene primer amplification in the assay estimated nucleated cell counts. Profiled with immunoSEQ multiplex PCR; TCRdb holds only in-frame clones, not every one. The D gene and trimming were derived from the DNA, and the V and J assignments and clone size from that table. The data contain roughly 120,000 clones, 85% to 90% of them singletons. The clonotype originates from a man between 65 and 85 years old with active or convalescent COVID-19. The J gene is TRBJ2-3, the V gene TRBV29-1; unclear D gene. Input material: peripheral blood. The CDR3 sequence: CSVVSDTDTQYF. CDR3 nucleotide sequence: TGCAGCGTTGTGAGCGACACAGATACGCAGTATTTT.